This T cell receptor (beta chain) stems from a study of T-cell reconstitution after alpha-beta-depleted transplantation in children. The TCRbeta library incorporated unique molecular identifiers. TCRdb independently ran MiXCR on the PCR reads; one entry per CDR3 protein. The table lists approximately 490,000 distinct CDR3 sequences, roughly an eighth of them singletons. This clonotype was counted a few times. The TCR originated in a human donor who donated a stem cell graft to a child with combined immunodeficiency. The specimen comprised PBMCs from the stem cell graft donor, sampled from the stem cell graft.

Here the CDR3 DNA reads TGCGCCAGCAGCTTGTACGGGGGCCTGGATGAAAAACTGTTTTTT. It is translated as CASSLYGGLDEKLFF. This sequence joins TRBV5-1 and TRBJ1-4; tentative D call: TRBD1 (6 bases). This CDR3 is 15 amino acids long. Trimming took 1 base from V and 6 from J, leaving 13 bases between them. The germline V gene encodes CDR1 SGHRS and CDR2 YFSETQ.